This is a list of T cell receptor beta chains from one sample in a study of radiation and T cells in renal cell carcinoma. TCRdb keeps only in-frame clones here, not all; method: immunoSEQ multiplex PCR. The data show about 130,000 clones, with about 88% seen just once and around 12% held by the top ten. The source was blood, collected from a patient whose treatment included radiotherapy and nephrectomy. The receptors here all came from a woman in her forties or fifties with renal cell carcinoma. Both conserved end residues are part of each CDR3. A D gene is named only where the DNA matches it firmly. The listing skips clone size in some rows; elsewhere it reads once, few, many or a size class.

d_gene: -
len: 15
abundance: -
j_gene: TRBJ1-4
v_gene: TRBV6-1
CDR3nt: TGTGCCAGCAGCAACCAGGGCAGGGGTGATGAAAAACTGTTTTTT
CDR3aa: CASSNQGRGDEKLFF

d_gene: -
len: 14
abundance: -
j_gene: TRBJ1-4
v_gene: TRBV2
CDR3nt: TGTGCCAGCAGTAATGATGCAACTAATGAAAAACTGTTTTTT
CDR3aa: CASSNDATNEKLFF

d_gene: TRBD2
len: 14
abundance: -
j_gene: TRBJ2-7
v_gene: TRBV6-5
CDR3nt: TGTGCCAGCAGTAATTCCGGGACTAGCGTCGAGCAGTACTTC
CDR3aa: CASSNSGTSVEQYF

d_gene: TRBD1
len: 16
abundance: -
j_gene: TRBJ1-5
v_gene: TRBV2
CDR3nt: TGTGCCAGCAGTCTCCAGGGGGAATCGAGCAATCAGCCCCAGCATTTT
CDR3aa: CASSLQGESSNQPQHF

d_gene: TRBD1
len: 14
abundance: -
j_gene: TRBJ1-5
v_gene: TRBV6-1
CDR3nt: TGTGCCAGCAGTGGGGACAGGGTGAATCAGCCCCAGCATTTT
CDR3aa: CASSGDRVNQPQHF

d_gene: -
len: 16
abundance: -
j_gene: TRBJ2-1
v_gene: TRBV5-1
CDR3nt: TGCGCCAGCAGCTTGTCGGGCGGGGTATCCTACAATGAGCAGTTCTTC
CDR3aa: CASSLSGGVSYNEQFF

d_gene: -
len: 13
abundance: -
j_gene: TRBJ1-2
v_gene: TRBV19
CDR3nt: TGTGCCAGTAGTCTTGGACAGAACTATGGCTACACCTTC
CDR3aa: CASSLGQNYGYTF

d_gene: TRBD1
len: 15
abundance: -
j_gene: TRBJ1-4
v_gene: TRBV9
CDR3nt: TGTGCCAGCAGCGCTAGGGACAGTAGTAATGAAAAACTGTTTTTT
CDR3aa: CASSARDSSNEKLFF

d_gene: -
len: 12
abundance: once
j_gene: TRBJ1-5
v_gene: TRBV7-9
CDR3nt: TGTGCCAGCAGCCGACCCAATCAGCCCCAGCATTTT
CDR3aa: CASSRPNQPQHF

d_gene: -
len: 15
abundance: -
j_gene: TRBJ1-5
v_gene: TRBV6-5
CDR3nt: TGTGCCAGCAGTTACTTCAGGGATAGCAATCAGCCCCAGCATTTT
CDR3aa: CASSYFRDSNQPQHF

d_gene: -
len: 13
abundance: -
j_gene: TRBJ1-1
v_gene: TRBV4-3
CDR3nt: TGCGCCAGCAGCCAAGACCCAAGCACTGAAGCTTTCTTT
CDR3aa: CASSQDPSTEAFF

d_gene: -
len: 14
abundance: -
j_gene: TRBJ2-6
v_gene: TRBV30
CDR3nt: TGTGCCTGGAGTTTCGGGACTGGGGCCAACGTCCTGACTTTC
CDR3aa: CAWSFGTGANVLTF

d_gene: TRBD2
len: 15
abundance: -
j_gene: TRBJ2-7
v_gene: TRBV4-1
CDR3nt: TGCGCCAGCAGCCAAGGACCAGCGGGGGTTTACGAGCAGTACTTC
CDR3aa: CASSQGPAGVYEQYF

d_gene: -
len: 13
abundance: -
j_gene: TRBJ2-3
v_gene: TRBV4-2
CDR3nt: TGTGCCAGCAGTTTACGAAGCACAGATACGCAGTATTTT
CDR3aa: CASSLRSTDTQYF

d_gene: TRBD2
len: 19
abundance: -
j_gene: TRBJ2-2
v_gene: TRBV19
CDR3nt: TGTGCCAGTAGCCGACCCAGACTAGCGGGGGGGCTTAACACCGGGGAGCTGTTTTTT
CDR3aa: CASSRPRLAGGLNTGELFF

d_gene: -
len: 11
abundance: -
j_gene: TRBJ1-2
v_gene: TRBV7-2
CDR3nt: TGTGCCAGCAGATCGCTCATTGGCTACACCTTC
CDR3aa: CASRSLIGYTF

d_gene: -
len: 14
abundance: -
j_gene: TRBJ1-5
v_gene: TRBV19
CDR3nt: TGTGCCAGTAGTATTCGACAGGGCAATCAGCCCCAGCATTTT
CDR3aa: CASSIRQGNQPQHF

d_gene: -
len: 13
abundance: -
j_gene: TRBJ1-2
v_gene: TRBV6-5
CDR3nt: TGTGCCAGCAGCTACCTAAGGGACCATGGCTACACCTTC
CDR3aa: CASSYLRDHGYTF

d_gene: TRBD2
len: 15
abundance: -
j_gene: TRBJ2-7
v_gene: TRBV5-1
CDR3nt: TGCGCCAGCAGCAGGGGACTAGCGGGCTCCTACGAGCAGTACTTC
CDR3aa: CASSRGLAGSYEQYF

d_gene: -
len: 12
abundance: -
j_gene: TRBJ2-5
v_gene: TRBV29-1
CDR3nt: TGCAGCGGATCGACTAGCCAAGAGACCCAGTACTTC
CDR3aa: CSGSTSQETQYF

d_gene: -
len: 19
abundance: -
j_gene: TRBJ1-2
v_gene: TRBV5-1
CDR3nt: TGCGCCAGCAGCGCACGACCCCGGGAACCCCACGTACCTAACTATGGCTACACCTTC
CDR3aa: CASSARPREPHVPNYGYTF

d_gene: -
len: 13
abundance: -
j_gene: TRBJ1-4
v_gene: TRBV4-3
CDR3nt: TGCGCCAGCAGCCAAGATGAGAGCGAAAAACTGTTTTTT
CDR3aa: CASSQDESEKLFF

d_gene: -
len: 13
abundance: -
j_gene: TRBJ1-1
v_gene: TRBV12-5
CDR3nt: TGTGCTAGTACAACCCTGATGAACACTGAAGCTTTCTTT
CDR3aa: CASTTLMNTEAFF

d_gene: -
len: 15
abundance: -
j_gene: TRBJ1-5
v_gene: TRBV7-7
CDR3nt: TGTGCTAGCAGCTTGGGGCAGGTAAGCAATCAGCCCCAGCATTTT
CDR3aa: CASSLGQVSNQPQHF

d_gene: -
len: 16
abundance: -
j_gene: TRBJ2-4
v_gene: TRBV19
CDR3nt: TGTGCCAGTAGTACCCAGGGAGCTTCGGACAAAAACATTCAGTACTTC
CDR3aa: CASSTQGASDKNIQYF

d_gene: -
len: 15
abundance: -
j_gene: TRBJ1-5
v_gene: TRBV5-6
CDR3nt: TGTGCCAGCAGCCGAAAAGCTGGAGTCAATCAGCCCCAGCATTTT
CDR3aa: CASSRKAGVNQPQHF

d_gene: -
len: 15
abundance: -
j_gene: TRBJ2-7
v_gene: TRBV7-9
CDR3nt: TGTGCCAGCAGCTTAGGGGACTTCGGCTCCTACGAGCAGTACTTC
CDR3aa: CASSLGDFGSYEQYF

d_gene: -
len: 14
abundance: once
j_gene: TRBJ2-3
v_gene: TRBV21-1
CDR3nt: TGTGCCAGCACAGTGTCTAGCGACACAGATACGCAGTATTTT
CDR3aa: CASTVSSDTDTQYF

d_gene: TRBD1
len: 18
abundance: -
j_gene: TRBJ1-2
v_gene: TRBV4-2
CDR3nt: TGTGCCAGCAGCCAAGCCATGGGTGCCGGGGCAGGGGGCAAAGGCTACACCTTC
CDR3aa: CASSQAMGAGAGGKGYTF

d_gene: -
len: 14
abundance: -
j_gene: TRBJ2-3
v_gene: TRBV19
CDR3nt: TGTGCCAGTAGTATGGCCCAGATCACAGATACGCAGTATTTT
CDR3aa: CASSMAQITDTQYF

d_gene: -
len: 16
abundance: -
j_gene: TRBJ2-1
v_gene: TRBV19
CDR3nt: TGTGCCAGTAGTACCCCAGGGGGGGTTATCTACAATGAGCAGTTCTTC
CDR3aa: CASSTPGGVIYNEQFF

d_gene: -
len: 12
abundance: few
j_gene: TRBJ1-1
v_gene: TRBV5-4
CDR3nt: TGTGCCAGCAGCCAGGACAAGAGTGAAGCTTTCTTT
CDR3aa: CASSQDKSEAFF

d_gene: -
len: 15
abundance: -
j_gene: TRBJ2-3
v_gene: TRBV29-1
CDR3nt: TGCAGCGTTGAAAGGGGGAATACGGGCACAGATACGCAGTATTTT
CDR3aa: CSVERGNTGTDTQYF

d_gene: -
len: 14
abundance: -
j_gene: TRBJ1-2
v_gene: TRBV11-2
CDR3nt: TGTGCCAGCAGCTTCTTAGGCTCGAACTATGGCTACACCTTC
CDR3aa: CASSFLGSNYGYTF

d_gene: -
len: 13
abundance: -
j_gene: TRBJ1-1
v_gene: TRBV7-3
CDR3nt: TGTGCCAGCAGCTACCAATTGAACACTGAAGCTTTCTTT
CDR3aa: CASSYQLNTEAFF

d_gene: -
len: 15
abundance: once
j_gene: TRBJ2-3
v_gene: TRBV5-1
CDR3nt: TGCGCCAGCAGCTTGGATGTGCCCTGGACAGATACGCAGTATTTT
CDR3aa: CASSLDVPWTDTQYF

d_gene: TRBD1
len: 13
abundance: -
j_gene: TRBJ1-5
v_gene: TRBV6-4
CDR3nt: TGTGCCAGCAGCCGGGACAGGGGGGGGTCCCAGCATTTT
CDR3aa: CASSRDRGGSQHF

d_gene: TRBD1
len: 16
abundance: -
j_gene: TRBJ2-2
v_gene: TRBV9
CDR3nt: TGTGCCAGCAGCGTAGGCTGGACAGGTCCTACCGGGGAGCTGTTTTTT
CDR3aa: CASSVGWTGPTGELFF

d_gene: TRBD1
len: 17
abundance: -
j_gene: TRBJ1-2
v_gene: TRBV5-5
CDR3nt: TGTGCCAGCAGCATAGACCACCGGACAGGGGGGAACTATGGCTACACCTTC
CDR3aa: CASSIDHRTGGNYGYTF

d_gene: -
len: 14
abundance: -
j_gene: TRBJ1-2
v_gene: TRBV2
CDR3nt: TGTGCCAGCAGTGAAGCGCGGAACTCCTATGGCTACACCTTC
CDR3aa: CASSEARNSYGYTF

d_gene: -
len: 14
abundance: few
j_gene: TRBJ1-1
v_gene: TRBV14
CDR3nt: TGTGCCAGCAGCCCACGGACGGAGAACACTGAAGCTTTCTTT
CDR3aa: CASSPRTENTEAFF

d_gene: -
len: 11
abundance: once
j_gene: TRBJ2-7
v_gene: TRBV2
CDR3nt: TGTGCCAGCAAGATACAAGTCGAGCAGTACTTC
CDR3aa: CASKIQVEQYF

d_gene: TRBD1
len: 16
abundance: -
j_gene: TRBJ1-1
v_gene: TRBV5-1
CDR3nt: TGCGCCAGCAGCTTGGGGACAGGGAACATGAACACTGAAGCTTTCTTT
CDR3aa: CASSLGTGNMNTEAFF